The clone carrying this T cell receptor (beta chain) was seen a few times. As yet, its antigen is unknown. Researchers ran the PCR with 60 Vbeta and 13 Jbeta primers. Here immunoSEQ multiplex PCR was the method, and the copy in TCRdb shows in-frame clones only, minus some. The repertoire consists of under 200,000 clones, with roughly three quarters occurring once and the leading ten covering over 2.5%. The data were taken from a study of cytomegalovirus exposure and HLA in healthy donors. J was trimmed by 1 base and V by 4 bases; bases with no gene match: 6. Germline assignment: CDR1 MNHEY and CDR2 SVGAGI. There are 15 residues in the CDR3. Study-wide results and caveats: As a later analysis showed, a missense DCLRE1C variant was linked to trimming of TCR beta V- and J-genes. The authors excluded some V segments, including TRBV6-2 and TRBV6-3, as indistinguishable.

The sequence was obtained from a woman aged 45-65 years in good health and CMV-seropositive. The J gene is TRBJ2-5, the V gene TRBV6-5; 7 bases are shared with TRBD1. Sequenced material: PBMCs. The CDR3 region is CASSSTTGPQETQYF. The CDR3 region has the DNA TGTGCCAGCAGTTCCACGACAGGGCCCCAAGAGACCCAGTACTTC.